The 27 T cell receptor beta chains listed next were all sequenced from one sample in a study of Graves' ophthalmopathy and Graves' hyperthyroidism. CDR3 regions of TCR beta were amplified from RNA transcripts. HTBI primers primed a first-round RT-PCR, and a second-round multiplex PCR followed. TCRdb re-derived calls from the multiplex PCR reads in MiXCR, one entry per CDR3 protein. The repertoire consists of 170,000 or so distinct CDR3 sequences, with under 40% occurring once and the leading ten covering under 6.5%. The sample consisted of peripheral blood. Every receptor here comes from a woman between 40 and 50 years old with Graves' ophthalmopathy.

This clonotype has at least ten counts. V gene TRBV9 combines with J gene TRBJ2-7, with 7 bases matching TRBD2. CDR3 length: 16 residues. The V gene's germline CDR1 is SGDLS and CDR2 YYNGEE. With V trimmed by 0 bases and J by 0 bases, 6 bases remained unmatched. In DNA, the CDR3 is TGTGCCAGCAGCGTAGGTTCCCTAGCGGACTCCTACGAGCAGTACTTC. Translation gives CASSVGSLADSYEQYF. The full variable domain, its missing parts supplied by reference TRBV9 and TRBJ2-7, is DSGVTQTPKHLITATGQRVTLRCSPRSGDLSVYWYQQSLDQGLQFLIQYYNGEERAKGNILERFSAQQFPDLHSELNLSSLELGDSALYFCASSVGSLADSYEQYFGPGTRLTVT.

In its sample, this clonotype was seen a few times. The chain has TRBV12-3 or TRBV12-4 and TRBJ1-2; tentatively, D is TRBD1 (5 bases). The V end lost 3 bases, the J end lost 4 bases, and 12 bases lay between the germline ends. CDR3 length: 14 amino acids. The CDR3 DNA is TGTGCCAGCAGTTTGAAGGGACTTCCCTATGGCTACACCTTC. Its translation: CASSLKGLPYGYTF.

This clonotype was seen many times. CDR3 sequence (DNA): TGTGCCAGCACCCCTCTGCACCCGGGGACCGGGGAGCTGTTTTTT. This encodes CASTPLHPGTGELFF. The gene calls are TRBV12-3 or TRBV12-4 and TRBJ2-2; weak D call: TRBD2 (5 bases). V lost 7 bases and J 5 bases, leaving 17 bases between the germline ends. This CDR3 is built from 15 residues.

At least ten counts were recorded for this clonotype. The chain links TRBV18 to TRBJ2-5; tentative D call: TRBD1 (5 bases). Germline V gene sequence: CDR1 KGHSH, CDR2 LQKENI. V lost 6 bases and J 1 base, leaving 12 bases between the germline ends. The CDR3 runs 14 residues. For the CDR3, the DNA is TGTGCCAGCTCCTTGACAAGGGGCCAAGAGACCCAGTACTTC. Its protein product is CASSLTRGQETQYF.

This chain links TRBV28 with TRBJ2-3, with D maybe TRBD2 (6 bases). Trimming pared 8 bases from V and 6 bases from J, leaving 9 bases between. The CDR3 extends over 11 amino acids. Germline-derived CDR1 and CDR2 are MDHEN and SYDVKM. The DNA for the CDR3 is TGTGCCAGCGGGGGGACCGATACGCAGTATTTT. It codes for CASGGTDTQYF.

This clonotype was found once. V and J are TRBV12-3 or TRBV12-4 and TRBJ1-2; D might be TRBD1 (5 bases). The CDR3 has 13 residues. V lost 5 bases and J 4 bases, leaving 11 bases between the germline ends. In nucleotides, the CDR3 is TGTGCCAGCAGTCCTTTGGGGGGCTATGGCTACACCTTC. It codes for CASSPLGGYGYTF.

This clonotype came up many times. The chain uses TRBV12-3 or TRBV12-4 and TRBJ2-6; D possibly uses TRBD1 or TRBD2 (5 bases each). This CDR3 is 16 amino acids long. V lost 5 bases to trimming and J lost 4 bases, with 15 bases between them. CDR3: CASSPSRDAGANVLTF. CDR3 nucleotide sequence: TGTGCCAGCAGTCCATCGAGGGACGCCGGGGCCAACGTCCTGACTTTC.

The chain couples TRBV6-1 to TRBJ2-7, with D tentatively TRBD1 (6 bases). The CDR3 has 15 amino acids. V lost 5 bases to trimming and J lost 0 bases, with 14 bases between them. Germline CDR1 is MNHNS and CDR2 is SASEGT. DNA for the CDR3: TGTGCCAGCAGTAGCAGAACAGGGAACTCCTACGAGCAGTACTTC. Amino acid sequence: CASSSRTGNSYEQYF.

This clonotype was found many times. The chain recombines TRBV18 with TRBJ2-5; D is uncertain. V lost 3 bases and J 1 base, leaving 9 bases between the germline ends. CDR1 is KGHSH, CDR2 LQKENI, per germline. The CDR3 has 14 amino acids. The CDR3 spells CASSPVVVQETQYF. CDR3 DNA: TGTGCCAGCTCACCGGTGGTAGTCCAAGAGACCCAGTACTTC. Full variable domain (missing parts from reference TRBV18 and TRBJ2-5): NAGVMQNPRHLVRRRGQEARLRCSPMKGHSHVYWYRQLPEEGLKFMVYLQKENIIDESGMPKERFSAEFPKEGPSILRIQQVVRGDSAAYFCASSPVVVQETQYFGPGTRLLVL.

This clonotype occurred many times. The chain combines TRBV4-2 with TRBJ1-6; 7 nucleotides match TRBD1. The germline gives CDR1 LGHNA, CDR2 YNFKEQ. V shed 3 bases and J 6 bases; nucleotides not matched to a gene: 8. This CDR3 has 16 residues. CDR3 nucleotide sequence: TGTGCCAGCAGCCAGGGTCAGGGGGGTGTTAATTCACCCCTCCACTTT. Amino acids: CASSQGQGGVNSPLHF.

The chain is built from TRBV7-2 and TRBJ2-5; 10 bases are shared with TRBD2. CDR1 and CDR2 from the germline V gene are SGHTA and FQGNSA. V lost 2 bases and J lost 4; bases outside the gene matches: 4. This CDR3 is built from 15 residues. CDR3 DNA: TGTGCCAGCAGCTTACCTAGCGGGAGTTCAGAGACCCAGTACTTC. Its translation: CASSLPSGSSETQYF.

This clonotype was observed many times. This rearrangement joins TRBV10-3 to TRBJ1-1; 7 bases agree with TRBD1. The V and J ends lost 2 bases and 1 base, in that order; junction bases with no gene match: 1. This CDR3 comprises 14 residues. Germline CDR1 is ENHRY and CDR2 is SYGVKD. DNA of the CDR3: TGTGCCATCAGTGAGCGGACAGGGAACACTGAAGCTTTCTTT. It encodes CAISERTGNTEAFF.

Ten or more counts support this clonotype. The gene calls are TRBV25-1 and TRBJ2-7; the match to TRBD1 covers 9 bases. The CDR3 covers 15 residues. Germline loops: CDR1 MGHDK, CDR2 SYGVNS. J was trimmed by 2 bases and V by 3 bases; bases with no gene match: 5. CDR3 coding DNA: TGTGCCAGCAGTGATATGGACAGGGGTACCTACGAGCAGTACTTC. Translating it yields CASSDMDRGTYEQYF.

This clonotype was observed at least ten times. V gene TRBV11-2 combines with J gene TRBJ2-7; either TRBD1 or TRBD2 may fit D (5 bases each). This CDR3 has 13 amino acids. Germline CDR1 is SGHAT and CDR2 is FQNNGV. V lost 5 bases, J lost 3 bases, and 11 bases lay in between. CDR3 region: CASSRPGLYEQYF. CDR3 sequence (DNA): TGTGCCAGCAGCCGCCCGGGGCTCTACGAGCAGTACTTC.

The chain employs TRBV6-2 or TRBV6-3 and TRBJ2-7, with D perhaps matching TRBD2 (6 bases). Per germline, CDR1 MNHEY and CDR2 SVGEGT. The CDR3 loop spans 18 amino acids. Trimming left V 4 bases short and J 0 bases short, with 22 bases between. CDR3 protein: CASSFNRDSWRSSYEQYF. CDR3 nucleotides: TGTGCCAGCAGTTTCAACCGGGACTCCTGGAGGAGCTCCTACGAGCAGTACTTC.

The chain joins TRBV6-5 to TRBJ2-4, with TRBD1 matching over 8 bases. This CDR3 spans 16 amino acids. With 0 bases clipped from V and 8 bases from J, the junction kept 9 bases outside the gene matches. From germline, CDR1 is MNHEY and CDR2 SVGAGI. The CDR3 loop is CASSYSWQGAVDIQYF. The CDR3, as DNA: TGTGCCAGCAGTTACTCATGGCAGGGGGCTGTGGACATTCAGTACTTC.

In this sample, this clonotype turned up a few times. The V gene is TRBV28, the J gene TRBJ2-7; 8 positions agree with TRBD1. V was pared by 6 bases and J by 2 bases, with 9 bases of the junction left unmatched. CDR3 length equals 15 residues. Looked up from germline, CDR1 is MDHEN and CDR2 is SYDVKM. CDR3 nucleotides: TGTGCCAGCAGCCTGCTAACAGGGGGACCCTACGAGCAGTACTTC. Translated: CASSLLTGGPYEQYF.

The CDR3 region is CASSREKGGLNTEAFF. The CDR3 nucleotides read TGTGCCAGCAGCAGGGAAAAGGGGGGGCTGAACACTGAAGCTTTCTTT. V usage is TRBV28 and J usage is TRBJ1-1; weak D call: TRBD1 (6 bases). CDR3 length equals 16 residues. The germline V and J ends were trimmed by 6 bases and 0 bases, with 17 bases remaining between them. Germline V gene sequence: CDR1 MDHEN, CDR2 SYDVKM.

This clonotype was seen many times. This chain links TRBV5-1 with TRBJ2-5; 9 bases are shared with TRBD1. The germline V gene has CDR1 SGHRS and CDR2 YFSETQ. The V and J ends lost 7 bases and 5 bases, in that order; junction bases with no gene match: 18. The CDR3 contains 17 residues. The CDR3 reads CASGRQSDRGAGETQYF. The CDR3 bases are TGCGCCAGCGGCAGACAGTCGGACAGGGGTGCAGGGGAGACCCAGTACTTC.

This clonotype came up many times. The chain employs TRBV6-6 and TRBJ2-2, with D tentatively TRBD1 (5 bases). The CDR3 totals 15 residues. With 8 bases removed from V and 6 bases from J, the gap between germline ends came to 19 bases. Germline-derived CDR1 and CDR2 are MNHNY and SVGAGI (reference sequence). For the CDR3, the DNA is TGTGCCAGCCACTTCGTAAGGGGAACACCCGGGGAGCTGTTTTTT. This codes for CASHFVRGTPGELFF.

The chain employs TRBV7-2 and TRBJ2-5; TRBD1 agrees at 10 bases. This CDR3 has 14 residues. Germline CDR1 SGHTA, CDR2 FQGNSA. Germline trimming cut 5 bases from V and 4 bases from J; bases unmatched to any gene: 4. For the CDR3, the DNA is TGTGCCAGCAGCGGGACAGGGGATACAGAGACCCAGTACTTC. This codes for CASSGTGDTETQYF.

CDR3 amino acids: CASTPTGPFNQPQHF. The CDR3, as DNA: TGTGCCAGTACCCCGACAGGCCCCTTCAATCAGCCCCAGCATTTT. This rearrangement joins TRBV19 to TRBJ1-5; perhaps TRBD1 as D (6 bases). The CDR3 totals 15 residues. Trimming pared 7 bases from V and 3 bases from J, leaving 16 bases between. Germline CDR1 LNHDA, CDR2 SQIVND (reference sequence).

This clonotype occurred many times. This chain uses TRBV28 with TRBJ1-2, with 7 bases matching TRBD1. From germline, CDR1 is MDHEN and CDR2 SYDVKM. J was trimmed by 2 bases and V by 6 bases; bases with no gene match: 9. This CDR3 region has 15 residues. CDR3 DNA: TGTGCCAGCAGCCCAGCAGGGACAGCAAACTATGGCTACACCTTC. The encoded protein is CASSPAGTANYGYTF.

The chain employs TRBV20-1 and TRBJ1-1; D might be TRBD1 (6 bases). The CDR3 runs to 13 residues. Germline CDR1 DFQATT, CDR2 SNEGSKA (reference sequence). The V end was cut by 4 bases, the J end by 4 bases, with 13 bases between. CDR3 DNA: TGCAGTGCTAACAGGGACGGAGGCACTGAAGCTTTCTTT. Translation gives CSANRDGGTEAFF.

The chain couples TRBV6-1 to TRBJ1-2, with D possibly matching TRBD1 (6 bases). The CDR3 is 13 residues long. Looked up from germline, CDR1 is MNHNS and CDR2 is SASEGT. V dropped 6 bases and J dropped 6 bases, with 14 bases sitting between them. The CDR3 sequence: CASSFTGQHGYTF. CDR3 sequence (DNA): TGTGCCAGCAGCTTCACCGGACAGCATGGCTACACCTTC.

This chain uses TRBV6-1 with TRBJ1-1; 7 nucleotides align to TRBD1. The CDR3 extends over 13 amino acids. The V gene's germline CDR1 is MNHNS and CDR2 SASEGT. V shed 10 bases and J 4 bases; nucleotides not matched to a gene: 9. In nucleotides, the CDR3 is TGTGCCATCAAGGGGGCAGGGGGCACTGAAGCTTTCTTT. This translates into CAIKGAGGTEAFF.

J is TRBJ2-5 and V is TRBV6-5; no clear D gene. Looked up from germline, CDR1 is MNHEY and CDR2 is SVGAGI. The CDR3 totals 14 residues. Trimming stripped 0 bases from V and 0 bases from J, with 5 bases between. Written as DNA, the CDR3 is TGTGCCAGCAGTTACTCGAGGTACCAAGAGACCCAGTACTTC. Protein: CASSYSRYQETQYF.